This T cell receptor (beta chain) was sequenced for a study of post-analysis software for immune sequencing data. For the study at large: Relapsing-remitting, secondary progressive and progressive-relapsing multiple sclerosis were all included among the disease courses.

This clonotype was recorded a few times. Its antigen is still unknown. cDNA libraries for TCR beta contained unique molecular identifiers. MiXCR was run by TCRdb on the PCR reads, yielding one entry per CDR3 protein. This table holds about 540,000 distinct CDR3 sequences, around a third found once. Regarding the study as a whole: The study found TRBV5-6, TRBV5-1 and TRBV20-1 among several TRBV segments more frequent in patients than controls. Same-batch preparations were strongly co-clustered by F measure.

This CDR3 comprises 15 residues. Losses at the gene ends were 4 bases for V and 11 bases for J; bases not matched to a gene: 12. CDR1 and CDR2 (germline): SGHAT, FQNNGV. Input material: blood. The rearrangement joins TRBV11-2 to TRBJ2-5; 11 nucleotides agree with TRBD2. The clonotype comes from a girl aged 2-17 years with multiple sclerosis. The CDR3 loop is CASSSGLAGYNEQYF. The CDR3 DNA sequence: TGTGCCAGCAGCTCCGGACTAGCGGGCTATAATGAGCAGTACTTC.